These 26 T cell receptor beta chains were all obtained from the same sample, sequenced in a study of blood T cell repertoires in COVID-19. Produced via immunoSEQ multiplex PCR; TCRdb's table is partial and in-frame only. The profile covers 130,000 or so clones, with 70% to 90% appearing a single time and roughly 2.1% taken by the ten largest. Sequencing was performed on peripheral blood. The receptors derive from a man between 65 and 79 years old with active COVID-19.

The genes are TRBV6-6 and TRBJ2-7; TRBD1 matches at 7 bases. The CDR3 has 16 amino acids. Germline CDR1 is MNHNY and CDR2 is SVGAGI (reference sequence). V lost 6 bases, J lost 0 bases, and 11 bases stayed unmatched. The CDR3 DNA is TGTGCCAGCAGCGAGAATACAGGGGCCAGCTCCTACGAGCAGTACTTC. Protein sequence: CASSENTGASSYEQYF.

The genes are TRBV2 and TRBJ1-1, with unresolved D. The CDR3 spans 14 residues. Trimming took off 5 bases at V and 4 bases at J, with 14 bases between the two ends. Germline CDR1 reads SNHLY; CDR2 reads FYNNEI. CDR3 coding DNA: TGTGCCAGCAGTCGGGAAGGGATGAGCACTGAAGCTTTCTTT. Translated, it gives CASSREGMSTEAFF.

The rearrangement joins TRBV12-3 or TRBV12-4 to TRBJ2-1, with TRBD2 matching over 7 bases. This CDR3 comprises 13 residues. V dropped 8 bases and J dropped 9; count of bases not matched to a gene: 10. CDR3 residues: CASRRAGEGEQFF. The CDR3 coding sequence is TGTGCCAGCCGTCGCGCCGGGGAGGGTGAGCAGTTCTTC.

The chain employs TRBV4-1 and TRBJ2-3; 11 bases match TRBD2. The CDR3 consists of 20 residues. The germline CDR1 and CDR2 sequences are MGHRA and YSYEKL. V gave up 0 bases and J gave up 0 bases; unmatched junction bases: 11. CDR3 nucleotides: TGCGCCAGCAGCCAAGACGGCATAGCGGGAGGGGGTTTTAGCACAGATACGCAGTATTTT. Protein: CASSQDGIAGGGFSTDTQYF.

The V and J genes are TRBV4-2 and TRBJ2-1, with D hard to call. Trimming shortened V by 3 bases and J by 9 bases, and 21 bases separated the two germline ends. Germline values: CDR1 LGHNA, CDR2 YNFKEQ. This CDR3 has 16 residues. DNA of the CDR3: TGTGCCAGCAGCCAGAATTACTATTGGTCAACTACTGAGCAGTTCTTC. The encoded protein is CASSQNYYWSTTEQFF.

This chain links TRBV5-1 with TRBJ1-1, with D maybe TRBD1 (6 bases). Trimming left V 3 bases short and J 1 base short, with 13 bases between. The CDR3 runs to 15 residues. Germline CDR1 reads SGHRS; CDR2 reads YFSETQ. The DNA of the CDR3 is TGCGCCAGCAGCTACCTGGCGGGGGCGAACACTGAAGCTTTCTTT. This sequence encodes CASSYLAGANTEAFF.

V and J are TRBV19 and TRBJ1-1; D may be TRBD1 (6 bases). The CDR3 runs 15 residues. CDR1 and CDR2 (germline): LNHDA, SQIVND (reference sequence). V gave up 5 bases and J gave up 0 bases, with 13 bases separating them. This CDR3 reads CASSPGQFMNTEAFF. The CDR3 DNA sequence: TGTGCCAGTAGTCCAGGACAGTTCATGAACACTGAAGCTTTCTTT.

The rearrangement uses TRBV19 and TRBJ1-2, with 11 bases fitting TRBD1. The CDR3 covers 15 residues. Germline CDR1 LNHDA, CDR2 SQIVND (reference sequence). Unmatched junction bases numbered 5, after V lost 7 bases and J lost 1 base. CDR3 DNA: TGTGCCAGTACCATGGGGACAGGGGGTAACTATGGCTACACCTTC. This gives the protein CASTMGTGGNYGYTF.

In nucleotides, the CDR3 is TGTGCCAGCAGTTCCCCTCCCGGGACAGGGGGTAACTCCTACGAGCAGTACTTC. The encoded protein is CASSSPPGTGGNSYEQYF. This chain uses TRBV28 with TRBJ2-7; 11 nucleotides match TRBD1. The CDR3 covers 18 residues. Germline V gene sequence: CDR1 MDHEN, CDR2 SYDVKM. The junction had 11 bases not matched to a gene; V was cut back by 4 bases and J by 0 bases.

The J gene is TRBJ2-1, the V gene TRBV3-1 (or the pseudogene TRBV3-2); D is unresolved. The CDR3 length is 12 residues. Trimming stripped 4 bases from V and 4 bases from J, with 5 bases between. Germline lookup yields CDR1 LGHDT and CDR2 YNNKEL (reference sequence). CDR3 in DNA: TGTGCCAGCAGCCCCCGTTACAATGAGCAGTTCTTC. This encodes CASSPRYNEQFF.

The V gene is TRBV6-2 or TRBV6-3, the J gene TRBJ2-7; 16 bases are a match to TRBD2. Germline assignment: CDR1 MNHEY and CDR2 SVGEGT. The CDR3 contains 19 residues. J was trimmed by 6 bases and V by 2 bases; bases with no gene match: 13. In nucleotides, the CDR3 is TGTGCCAGCAGTTACGGGCTGGGACTAGCGGGAGGGCCGAAGGGCGAGCAGTACTTC. It is translated as CASSYGLGLAGGPKGEQYF.

V gene TRBV28 combines with J gene TRBJ2-5, with TRBD2 identical over 10 bases. The V gene end was trimmed by 3 bases and the J gene end by 1 base; junction bases not matched to a gene: 5. CDR1 MDHEN and CDR2 SYDVKM come from the germline V gene. The CDR3 is made up of 16 amino acids. The CDR3 is CASSFSAGGVQETQYF. CDR3 nucleotides: TGTGCCAGCAGTTTCTCAGCGGGAGGGGTCCAAGAGACCCAGTACTTC.

Only one count was recorded for this clone. The chain employs TRBV2 and TRBJ2-7; 11 bases align to TRBD1. The germline V gene encodes CDR1 SNHLY and CDR2 FYNNEI. With 8 bases clipped from V and 3 bases from J, the junction kept 6 bases outside the gene matches. The CDR3 extends over 14 amino acids. CDR3 in DNA: TGTGCCAGCGGTAAGGGACAGGGGGTCTACGAGCAGTACTTC. Its protein product is CASGKGQGVYEQYF.

The count of this clone is one. J is TRBJ2-3 and V is TRBV2, with TRBD2 identical over 11 bases. This CDR3 region has 15 residues. The V gene end was trimmed by 6 bases and the J gene end by 4 bases; junction bases not matched to a gene: 6. Germline lookup yields CDR1 SNHLY and CDR2 FYNNEI. In nucleotides, the CDR3 is TGTGCCAGCAGAGGACTAGCGGGCGTTCCAGATACGCAGTATTTT. It encodes CASRGLAGVPDTQYF.

DNA of the CDR3: TGTGCCAGCAGCTTAACACCCGGGACTAGCGCTAGCTCCTACAATGAGCAGTTCTTC. Its protein product is CASSLTPGTSASSYNEQFF. This chain links TRBV7-3 with TRBJ2-1, with 10 positions matching TRBD2. Germline lookup yields CDR1 SGHTA and CDR2 FQGTGA. The length of the CDR3 is 19 residues. V gave up 0 bases and J gave up 0 bases; unmatched junction bases: 8.

This sequence joins TRBV18 and TRBJ1-3; D unclear. V lost 6 bases to trimming and J lost 3 bases, with 9 bases between them. The length of the CDR3 is 13 residues. Germline-derived CDR1 and CDR2 are KGHSH and LQKENI. CDR3 in DNA: TGTGCCAGCTCTCCCCCCAGTGGAAACACCATATATTTT. Translated, it gives CASSPPSGNTIYF.

The V and J genes are TRBV4-2 and TRBJ2-1, with TRBD1 as a possible D gene (5 bases). CDR3 length: 14 residues. The germline V and J ends were trimmed by 5 bases and 6 bases, with 14 bases remaining between them. Germline lookup yields CDR1 LGHNA and CDR2 YNFKEQ. The CDR3 DNA reads TGTGCCAGCAGCGGGGCCTTCTCCGGCAATGAGCAGTTCTTC. Encoded protein: CASSGAFSGNEQFF.

V is TRBV11-2 and J is TRBJ2-1; a weak D match, TRBD2 (7 bases). From germline, CDR1 is SGHAT and CDR2 FQNNGV. The CDR3 spans 18 residues. The V end was cut by 5 bases, the J end by 4 bases, with 24 bases between. The CDR3 DNA is TGTGCCAGCAGCCGGGTGGGGGGCGCGCGGGACTATTACAATGAGCAGTTCTTC. Its translation is CASSRVGGARDYYNEQFF.

The rearrangement joins TRBV28 to TRBJ2-5; TRBD1 matches at 8 bases. CDR1 MDHEN and CDR2 SYDVKM come from the germline V gene. V gave up 6 bases and J gave up 1 base; unmatched junction bases: 13. The CDR3 consists of 17 residues. In nucleotides, the CDR3 is TGTGCCAGCAGCTCAACCTTGGGACAGGCAGTCCAAGAGACCCAGTACTTC. Translated: CASSSTLGQAVQETQYF.

The gene calls are TRBV27 and TRBJ2-7, with D maybe TRBD1 (5 bases). From germline, CDR1 is MNHEY and CDR2 SMNVEV (reference sequence). The CDR3 runs 16 residues. The V and J ends lost 2 bases and 3 bases respectively, with 17 bases between them. As DNA, the CDR3 is TGTGCCAGCAGTTTAGGTGCAGGGTTCGTACACTACGAGCAGTACTTC. Amino acid sequence: CASSLGAGFVHYEQYF.

Many counts were recorded for this clone. The chain couples TRBV27 to TRBJ2-7, with D uncertain. Looked up from germline, CDR1 is MNHEY and CDR2 is SMNVEV (reference sequence). This CDR3 has 12 residues. Trimming removed 5 bases at V and 3 bases at J, with 8 bases between. The CDR3 coding sequence is TGTGCCAGCAGTCTACAGCTCTACGAGCAGTACTTC. This codes for CASSLQLYEQYF.

This clone came up once. V and J are TRBV5-1 and TRBJ2-1; D is uncertain. Germline values: CDR1 SGHRS, CDR2 YFSETQ. Trimming took off 0 bases at V and 6 bases at J, with 13 bases between the two ends. The CDR3 is made up of 15 amino acids. This CDR3 is CASSLGGTTINEQFF. The CDR3 DNA reads as TGCGCCAGCAGCTTGGGCGGAACTACTATCAATGAGCAGTTCTTC.

Comments on this clone: A read error may produce the germline difference seen at one junction end. This sequence joins TRBV18 and TRBJ2-7, with TRBD2 identical over 10 bases. The germline V gene encodes CDR1 KGHSH and CDR2 LQKENI. CDR3 length: 15 amino acids. The CDR3: CASSPLAGGSNEQYF. CDR3 DNA: TGTGCCAGCTCACCACTAGCGGGAGGCTCCAACGAGCAGTACTTC. Full variable domain (outside the CDR3, taken from reference TRBV18 and TRBJ2-7): NAGVMQNPRHLVRRRGQEARLRCSPMKGHSHVYWYRQLPEEGLKFMVYLQKENIIDESGMPKERFSAEFPKEGPSILRIQQVVRGDSAAYFCASSPLAGGSNEQYFGPGTRLTVT.

The chain recombines TRBV6-5 with TRBJ2-2, with no clear D. Trimming pared 10 bases from V and 8 bases from J, leaving 11 bases between. Germline V gene data show CDR1 as MNHEY and CDR2 as SVGAGI. This CDR3 spans 11 amino acids. This CDR3 reads CATFRTGELFF. The CDR3 DNA reads TGTGCCACCTTTAGAACGGGGGAGCTGTTTTTT.

In this sample, this clone turned up once. The chain links TRBV7-9 to TRBJ2-3, with 13 bases lining up with TRBD2. The junction had 5 bases not matched to a gene; V was cut back by 4 bases and J by 4 bases. The CDR3 length is 16 residues. Germline values: CDR1 SEHNR, CDR2 FQNEAQ (reference sequence). This CDR3 is CASSSLLAGGADTQYF. In DNA, the CDR3 is TGTGCCAGCAGCTCGCTACTAGCGGGGGGGGCAGATACGCAGTATTTT.

DNA for the CDR3: TGTGCCAGCAGTGCAGGCCCCGGCGGGAGCCTCGAGCAGTACTTC. It codes for CASSAGPGGSLEQYF. This chain joins TRBV6-4 and TRBJ2-7, with 7 bases aligning to TRBD2. The CDR3 contains 15 residues. CDR1 and CDR2 (germline): MRHNA, SNTAGT. The J segment lost 6 bases and the V segment lost 4 bases, leaving 12 bases of the junction unmatched.